This T cell receptor beta chain derives from a study of response to subunit inactivated influenza vaccine. General study points: After each seasonal influenza vaccination, few new T cells are recruited, the authors suggested.

TCRdb ran MiXCR on the RT-PCR reads and lists one entry per CDR3 protein. Of just over 300,000 distinct CDR3 sequences in the sample, 21% were seen once. V was cut by 5 bases and J by 8 bases, with 18 bases left in between. This CDR3 has 14 residues. Per the germline V gene, CDR1 is DFQATT and CDR2 is SNEGSKA (reference sequence). Notes on this clonotype: The antigen remains undetermined.

This specimen consisted of PBMCs from blood, obtained about 20 months after vaccination. V gene TRBV20-1 combines with J gene TRBJ1-4, with D possibly TRBD1 on 5 matching bases. This receptor was identified in a man aged 45-69 years who received an inactivated influenza vaccine. CDR3 sequence (DNA): TGCAGTGCTTCTCCGGGGCAGATGAGAGAAAAACTGTTTTTT. This translates into CSASPGQMREKLFF.